This T cell receptor (beta chain) was sequenced during a study of blood T cell repertoires in COVID-19 (dated by TCRdb to the early 2020s). About the study as a whole: The collaborator samples originated in the United States, Italy and Spain and spanned the acute and convalescent phases of COVID-19. Samples were obtained from the ongoing ImmuneRACE study (first 160 participants) and from about 1,300 subjects provided by 6 global collaborators. Sample metadata almost always included a de-identified subject ID, COVID-19 status, age in years and sex. The prospective study material was composed of cDNA or gDNA derived from T cells, B-cell-depleted T cells, or PBMCs. The repertoires were released in a freely available public database intended as a resource for research on the immune response to SARS-CoV-2. HLA class I and class II types, where available, came from metadata supplied by the sample provider rather than from assay-based typing. The dataset comprised deeply sampled blood TCRbeta repertoires from subjects exposed to, actively infected with, or recovered from COVID-19. Broader findings and caveats from the paper: The amount of clinical and demographic metadata varied by source and participant and was provided uncurated.

The V and J ends are trimmed by 4 bases and 3 bases, leaving 10 bases between them. As encoded in the germline V gene, CDR1 is MNHEY while CDR2 is SVGEGT. From the cysteine up to the phenylalanine, the CDR3 has a length of 13 residues. The read is trimmed to its CDR3 DNA, 39 bases read in frame from base 1. For this clone: Its antigen specificity is not known. No quality values exist for individual bases; no much larger clone is one base distant.

TCRbeta CDR3 regions were amplified from genomic DNA by means of the immunoSEQ Assay, a bias-controlled multiplex PCR. The authors processed their data as follows. Nucleated cell counts per sample were estimated from amplification of reference gene primers within the assay. To quantify the absolute abundance of each unique TCRbeta CDR3 rearrangement, sequence reads were collapsed and filtered. Productive Simpson clonality was computed per sample as the square root of Simpson's diversity index over productive rearrangements. TCRdb obtained this table from immuneACCESS and retained in-frame rearrangements with V and J assigned. These tables miss some clones; where compared with another copy, unresolved V genes account for less than half of the shortfall, and the remainder is unexplained. V, J and clone size are taken as reported in that table, and D and trimming were inferred from the DNA itself. Across this sample there are 200,000 to 250,000 clones, with over 80% seen only once. Around a tenth of the sample lies in the top ten.

Participants in the prospective study were enrolled through a virtual design, were aged 18 to 89 years, and lived in approximately 25 United States geographic areas. In the prospective study, cohorts were assigned on the basis of participant-reported clinical history obtained from a screening survey and a study questionnaire. In the prospective study, mobile phlebotomists collected whole blood, serum and a nasopharyngeal or oropharyngeal swab from each participant. Additional blood draws and questionnaires over an approximately two-month period could optionally be provided by prospective study participants. Prospective study blood samples were shipped either frozen or at room temperature before DNA extraction.

The receptor comes from a man in his late teens or twenties with acute COVID-19. Sequenced material: PBMCs or T cells enriched from blood (not recorded which). Recombination joined TRBV6-2 or TRBV6-3 with TRBJ2-7, with the D gene too uncertain to name. The nucleotide sequence is TGTGCCAGCAGTTCCCACAGTCTCTACGAGCAGTACTTC. It specifies CASSSHSLYEQYF.